This record covers a single TCR beta chain. These data originate in a study of technical replicates of blood from several donors. The CDR3 consists of 14 residues. V shed 3 bases and J shed 7 bases, with 15 bases lying between them. CDR1 SGDLS and CDR2 YYNGEE come from the germline V gene. Some clones are missing from TCRdb's copy, which holds only in-frame ones; the method was immunoSEQ multiplex PCR. The table lists approximately 94,000 clones, about 96% of them singletons. The gene calls are TRBV9 and TRBJ2-3; unclear D gene. The clonotype originates from a human donor in good health. Sequencing input: T cells isolated from PBMCs. CDR3 loop: CASSGDQVGNTQYF. DNA for the CDR3: TGTGCCAGCAGCGGTGACCAGGTCGGAAATACGCAGTATTTT.